This T cell receptor (beta chain) derives from a study of T cells in narcolepsy. CDR3 length: 15 amino acids. Germline V gene lookup returns CDR1 LNHNV and CDR2 YYDKDF (reference sequence). The germline V and J ends were trimmed by 0 bases and 4 bases, with 12 bases remaining between them. The table came from immunoSEQ multiplex PCR; TCRdb's copy has only in-frame clones and leaves some out. The table has 25,000 to 35,000 clones, 65% to 90% seen once. J is TRBJ1-2 and V is TRBV15; D is ambiguous. The TCR was taken from a human donor with narcolepsy. The sample was CD45RA- memory CD4+ T cells from PBMCs. CDR3 region: CATSRDIDTRYGYTF. The CDR3, as DNA: TGTGCCACCAGCAGAGATATCGACACGCGCTATGGCTACACCTTC.